This T cell receptor (beta chain) was identified in a study of T cell responses to AZD1222 COVID-19 vaccine. Study in general: Pooling covered second doses at about 4 or about 12 weeks. General study results and limits: Only six or seven AZD1222 recipients tested seropositive at baseline. The CD4 TCRs associated with vaccination extended across spike and predominated at 160-218 and 743-854. Repertoire samples came only from after the peak T cell response.

Generated by immunoSEQ multiplex PCR, the TCRdb table keeps only in-frame clones and is missing some. The sample records around 130,000 clones, approximately 85% being singletons. A word on this clone: Antigen: not known.

CDR1 SEHNR and CDR2 FQNEAQ come from the germline V gene (reference sequence). The CDR3 is 12 residues long. J gave up 16 bases and V 5 bases, and 10 bases lay outside the gene matches. This sequence originates from an adult in good health. The chain couples TRBV7-9 to TRBJ2-1, with 8 bases lining up with TRBD2. Sequencing used peripheral blood, obtained on day 0 of AZD1222 vaccination. DNA of the CDR3: TGTGCCAGCAGCCCCAGGGCGGGAGGTGACTTCTTC. Protein sequence: CASSPRAGGDFF. Variable domain in full (rest from reference TRBV7-9 and TRBJ2-1): DTGVSQNPRHKITKRGQNVTFRCDPISEHNRLYWYRQTLGQGPEFLTYFQNEAQLEKSRLLSDRFSAERPKGSFSTLEIQRTEQGDSAMYLCASSPRAGGDFFGPGTRLTVL.